What follows describes a single TCR beta chain. Antigen: not known. This sample was taken from a study of metastatic and nonmetastatic thyroid tumors. Study summary: Malignant thyroid and benign thyroid patients provided blood and tumor or nodule tissue whose repertoires were compared. Notes on the study in general: Patients with malignant thyroid tumors reportedly had significantly higher TCR beta diversity than those with benign nodules, in blood and tumor.

In the original analysis: A distant-metastasis classifier for papillary thyroid cancer was built using CDR3 differences across clinicopathological groups. With MiXCR, TCRdb reprocessed the PCR reads. The V and J calls come from TCRdb's annotation, not from the publication. The sample holds approximately 11,000 clones; approximately 30% are singletons and the top ten take roughly a tenth. Treatment of any kind had been given to no patient before thyroid surgery. V was pared by 2 bases and J by 13 bases, with 10 bases of the junction left unmatched. This CDR3 has 13 amino acids. Germline V gene lookup returns CDR1 MNHEY and CDR2 SVGAGI.

The chain employs TRBV6-5 and TRBJ2-7, with 8 bases lining up with TRBD1. This TCR was sampled from a male donor with papillary thyroid cancer or a benign thyroid nodule (not recorded which). Some clones in this sample may be carry-over from other donors' samples. Specimen: tumor tissue. DNA of the CDR3: TGTGCCAGCAGTTACGGGGACAGGTGCCCCAGTTACGTC. Encoded protein: CASSYGDRCPSYV.